This T cell receptor beta chain was found in a study of blood T cell repertoires in COVID-19. Study details: The United States, Italy and Spain were the sources of the acute and convalescent COVID-19 samples.

Sequencing used immunoSEQ multiplex PCR; TCRdb keeps in-frame clones, though not all of them. The sample yields 90,000 to 100,000 clones, about 87% seen once. The sequence was obtained from a human donor in a cohort sampled during active COVID-19. The material sequenced was peripheral blood.

CDR3 sequence (DNA): TGCGCCAGCAGCTTGGCCTCTGGCGGGAGGGAGCAGACCCAGTACTTC. It codes for CASSLASGGREQTQYF. This chain uses TRBV5-1 with TRBJ2-5, with 9 bases matching TRBD2. The CDR3 has 16 amino acids. Trimming cost V 0 bases and J 6 bases; bases outside gene matches: 9. Germline V gives CDR1 SGHRS, CDR2 YFSETQ.